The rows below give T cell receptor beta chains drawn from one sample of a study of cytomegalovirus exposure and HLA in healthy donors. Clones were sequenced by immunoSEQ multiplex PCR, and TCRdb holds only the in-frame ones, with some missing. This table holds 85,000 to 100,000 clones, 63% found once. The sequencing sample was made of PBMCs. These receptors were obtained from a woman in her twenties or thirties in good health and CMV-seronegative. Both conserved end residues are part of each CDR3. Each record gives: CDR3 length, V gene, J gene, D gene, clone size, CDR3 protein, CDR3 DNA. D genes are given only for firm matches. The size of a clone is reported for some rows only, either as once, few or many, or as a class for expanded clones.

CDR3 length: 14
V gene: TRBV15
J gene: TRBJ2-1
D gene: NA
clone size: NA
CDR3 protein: CATSRDTVANEQFF
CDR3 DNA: TGTGCCACCAGCAGGGACACCGTCGCCAATGAGCAGTTCTTC

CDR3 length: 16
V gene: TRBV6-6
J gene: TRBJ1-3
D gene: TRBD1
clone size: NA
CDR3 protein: CASRRDRGLSGNTIYF
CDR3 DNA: TGTGCCAGCAGACGGGACAGGGGGCTCTCTGGAAACACCATATATTTT

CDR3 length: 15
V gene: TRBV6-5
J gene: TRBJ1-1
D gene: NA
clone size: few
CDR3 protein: CASSYSWAMNTEAFF
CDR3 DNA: TGTGCCAGCAGTTACTCCTGGGCCATGAACACTGAAGCTTTCTTT

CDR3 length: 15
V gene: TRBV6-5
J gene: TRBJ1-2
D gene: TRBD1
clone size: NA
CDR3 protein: CASSYPGQGYYGYTF
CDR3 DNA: TGTGCCAGCAGTTACCCGGGACAGGGGTACTATGGCTACACCTTC

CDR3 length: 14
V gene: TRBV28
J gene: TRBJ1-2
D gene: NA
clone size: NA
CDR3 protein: CASKSPTVGNGYTF
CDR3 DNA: TGTGCCAGCAAGTCTCCGACAGTCGGAAATGGCTACACCTTC

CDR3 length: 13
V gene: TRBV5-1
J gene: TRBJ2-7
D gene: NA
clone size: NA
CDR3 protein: CASSLFAGYEQYF
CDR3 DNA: TGCGCCAGCAGCTTGTTTGCAGGGTACGAGCAGTACTTC

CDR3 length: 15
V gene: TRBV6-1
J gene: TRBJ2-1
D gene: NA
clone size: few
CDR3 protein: CASSEQVGSGTEQFF
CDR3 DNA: TGTGCCAGCAGTGAACAAGTGGGTAGCGGTACGGAGCAGTTCTTC

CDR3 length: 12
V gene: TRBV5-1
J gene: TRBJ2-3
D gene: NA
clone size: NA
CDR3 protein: CASSLGGDTQYF
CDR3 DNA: TGCGCCAGCAGCTTGGGCGGAGATACGCAGTATTTT

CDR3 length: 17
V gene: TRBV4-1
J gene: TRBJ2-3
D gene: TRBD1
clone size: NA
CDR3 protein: CASSHPPGQPSTDTQYF
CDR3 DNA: TGCGCCAGCAGCCATCCTCCGGGACAGCCTAGCACAGATACGCAGTATTTT

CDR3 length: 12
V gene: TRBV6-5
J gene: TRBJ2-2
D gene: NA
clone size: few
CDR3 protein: CASRQVTGELFF
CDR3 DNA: TGTGCCAGCAGACAGGTTACCGGGGAGCTGTTTTTT

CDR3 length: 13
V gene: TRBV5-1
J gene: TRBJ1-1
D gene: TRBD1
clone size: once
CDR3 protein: CASNIGQGTEAFF
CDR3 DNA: TGCGCCAGCAACATTGGACAGGGGACTGAAGCTTTCTTT

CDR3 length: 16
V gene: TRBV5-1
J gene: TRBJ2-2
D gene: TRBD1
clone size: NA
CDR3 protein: CASSPGPQGAPGELFF
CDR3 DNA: TGCGCCAGCAGCCCCGGCCCCCAGGGGGCGCCTGGGGAGCTGTTTTTT

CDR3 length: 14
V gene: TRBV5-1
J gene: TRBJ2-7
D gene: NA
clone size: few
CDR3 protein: CASSLETVSYEQYF
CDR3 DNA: TGCGCCAGCAGCCTGGAGACAGTTTCCTACGAGCAGTACTTC

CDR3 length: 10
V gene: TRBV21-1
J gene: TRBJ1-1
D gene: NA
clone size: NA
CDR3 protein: CARRNTEAFF
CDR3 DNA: TGTGCCAGGCGGAACACTGAAGCTTTCTTT

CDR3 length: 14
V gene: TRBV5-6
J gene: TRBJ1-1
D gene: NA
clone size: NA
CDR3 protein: CASSSAGRRTEAFF
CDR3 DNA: TGTGCCAGCAGCTCCGCAGGAAGGAGGACTGAAGCTTTCTTT

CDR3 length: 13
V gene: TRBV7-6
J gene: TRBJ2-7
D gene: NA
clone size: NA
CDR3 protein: CASSGGAHYEQYF
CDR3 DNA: TGTGCCAGCAGCGGGGGGGCCCACTACGAGCAGTACTTC

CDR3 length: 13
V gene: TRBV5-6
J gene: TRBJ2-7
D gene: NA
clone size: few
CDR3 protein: CASSPRPGYEQYF
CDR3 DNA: TGTGCCAGCAGCCCTCGACCGGGATACGAGCAGTACTTC

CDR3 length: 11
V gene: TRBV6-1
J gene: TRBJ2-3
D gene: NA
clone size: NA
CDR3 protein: CASDFTDTQYF
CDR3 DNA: TGTGCCAGCGACTTCACAGATACGCAGTATTTT

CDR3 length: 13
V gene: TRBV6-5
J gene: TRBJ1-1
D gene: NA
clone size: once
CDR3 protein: CASTLGGPAEAFF
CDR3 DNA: TGTGCCAGCACCCTCGGGGGGCCAGCGGAAGCTTTCTTT

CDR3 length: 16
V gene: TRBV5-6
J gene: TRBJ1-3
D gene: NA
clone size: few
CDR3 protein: CASSPGGGLSGNTIYF
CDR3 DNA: TGTGCCAGCTCCCCCGGGGGAGGGCTCTCTGGAAACACCATATATTTT

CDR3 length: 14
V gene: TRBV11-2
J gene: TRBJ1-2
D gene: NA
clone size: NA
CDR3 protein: CASSFGGGNYGYTF
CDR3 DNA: TGTGCCAGCAGCTTCGGGGGGGGAAACTATGGCTACACCTTC

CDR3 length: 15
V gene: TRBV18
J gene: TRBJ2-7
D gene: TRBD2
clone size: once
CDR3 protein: CASSLAGGYPYEQYF
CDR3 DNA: TGTGCCAGCTCATTAGCGGGAGGATATCCCTACGAGCAGTACTTC

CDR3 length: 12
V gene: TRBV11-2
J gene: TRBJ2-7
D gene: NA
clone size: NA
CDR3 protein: CASSLARGEQYF
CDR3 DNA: TGTGCCAGCAGCTTAGCCAGAGGCGAGCAGTACTTC

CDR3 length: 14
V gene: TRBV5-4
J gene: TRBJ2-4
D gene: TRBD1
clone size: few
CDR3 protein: CASSPQGVKNIQYF
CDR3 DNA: TGTGCCAGCAGCCCCCAGGGGGTCAAAAACATTCAGTACTTC

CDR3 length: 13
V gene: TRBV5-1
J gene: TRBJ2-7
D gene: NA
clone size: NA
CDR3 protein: CASSFELETLSYF
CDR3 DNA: TGCGCCAGCAGCTTCGAACTTGAGACTTTGTCGTACTTC

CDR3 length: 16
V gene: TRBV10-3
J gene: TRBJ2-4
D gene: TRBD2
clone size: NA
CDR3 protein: CAISPSAGLGLNIQYF
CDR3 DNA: TGTGCCATCAGTCCCTCGGCGGGACTAGGGTTAAACATTCAGTACTTC

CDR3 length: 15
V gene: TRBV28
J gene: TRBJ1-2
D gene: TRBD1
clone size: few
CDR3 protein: CASTTSGTGSYGYTF
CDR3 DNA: TGTGCCAGCACCACCTCCGGGACAGGGAGCTATGGCTACACCTTC

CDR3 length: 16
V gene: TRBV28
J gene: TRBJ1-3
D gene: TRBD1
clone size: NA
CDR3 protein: CASSSQGQGGRNTIYF
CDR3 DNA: TGTGCCAGCAGTTCCCAGGGACAGGGGGGTCGAAACACCATATATTTT

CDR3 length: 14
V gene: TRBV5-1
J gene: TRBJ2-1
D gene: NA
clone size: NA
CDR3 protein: CASSSGEAYNEQFF
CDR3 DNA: TGCGCCAGCAGTTCTGGTGAGGCCTACAATGAGCAGTTCTTC

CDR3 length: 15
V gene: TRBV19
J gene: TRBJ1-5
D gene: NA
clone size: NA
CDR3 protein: CASSLLLSGNQPQHF
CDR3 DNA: TGTGCCAGTAGTTTACTGTTGAGCGGCAATCAGCCCCAGCATTTT

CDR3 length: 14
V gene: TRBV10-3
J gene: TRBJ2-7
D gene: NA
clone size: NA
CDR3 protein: CAISERQVTYEQYF
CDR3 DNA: TGTGCCATCAGTGAACGACAGGTAACGTACGAGCAGTACTTC

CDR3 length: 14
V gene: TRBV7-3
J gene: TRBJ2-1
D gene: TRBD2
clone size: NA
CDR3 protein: CASTAGLAGGQMFF
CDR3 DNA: TGTGCCAGCACCGCGGGACTAGCGGGAGGGCAGATGTTCTTC

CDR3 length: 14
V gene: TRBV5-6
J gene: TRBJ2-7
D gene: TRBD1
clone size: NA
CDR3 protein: CASSLVGQDDEQYF
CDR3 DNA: TGTGCCAGCAGCTTGGTTGGACAGGACGACGAGCAGTACTTC

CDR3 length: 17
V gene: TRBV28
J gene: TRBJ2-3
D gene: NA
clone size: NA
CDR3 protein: CASSLPSRRDRRDTQYF
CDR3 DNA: TGTGCCAGCAGTCTCCCTTCGCGACGGGATCGAAGGGATACGCAGTATTTT

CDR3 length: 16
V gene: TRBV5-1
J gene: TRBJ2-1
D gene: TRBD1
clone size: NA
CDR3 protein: CASSTSTGDSVNEQFF
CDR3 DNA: TGCGCCAGCAGCACCTCGACAGGGGACTCGGTCAATGAGCAGTTCTTC

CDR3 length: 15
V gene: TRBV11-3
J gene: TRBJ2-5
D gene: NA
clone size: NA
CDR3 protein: CASSFSGVGGETQYF
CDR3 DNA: TGTGCCAGCAGCTTCTCAGGGGTGGGAGGGGAGACCCAGTACTTC

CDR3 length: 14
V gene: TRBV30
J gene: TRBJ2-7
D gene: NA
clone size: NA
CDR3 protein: CAWSVLEITYEQYF
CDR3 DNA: TGTGCCTGGAGTGTACTCGAGATCACCTACGAGCAGTACTTC

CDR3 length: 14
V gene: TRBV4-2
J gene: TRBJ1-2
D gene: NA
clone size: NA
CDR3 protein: CASSQGGGWDGYTF
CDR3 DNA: TGTGCCAGCAGCCAAGGGGGGGGGTGGGATGGCTACACCTTC

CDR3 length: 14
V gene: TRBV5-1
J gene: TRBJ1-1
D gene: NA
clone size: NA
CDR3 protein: CASKAGTPNTEAFF
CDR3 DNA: TGCGCCAGCAAGGCCGGGACACCGAACACTGAAGCTTTCTTT

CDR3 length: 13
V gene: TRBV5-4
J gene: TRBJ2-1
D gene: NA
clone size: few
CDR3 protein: CASSLVSYNEQFF
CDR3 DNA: TGTGCCAGCAGCTTGGTCAGCTACAATGAGCAGTTCTTC

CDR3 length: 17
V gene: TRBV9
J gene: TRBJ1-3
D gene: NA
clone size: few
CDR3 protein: CASSVVRTVYSGNTIYF
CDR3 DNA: TGTGCCAGCAGCGTAGTTCGGACAGTCTACTCTGGAAACACCATATATTTT

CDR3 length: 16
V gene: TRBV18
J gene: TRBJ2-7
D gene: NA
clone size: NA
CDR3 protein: CASSPGPPGSLGEQYF
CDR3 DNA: TGTGCCAGCTCACCAGGACCGCCCGGGAGTCTAGGCGAGCAGTACTTC

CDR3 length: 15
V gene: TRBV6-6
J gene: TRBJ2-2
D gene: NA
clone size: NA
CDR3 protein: CASSYSTRGTGELFF
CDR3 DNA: TGTGCCAGCAGTTACTCAACTCGAGGCACCGGGGAGCTGTTTTTT

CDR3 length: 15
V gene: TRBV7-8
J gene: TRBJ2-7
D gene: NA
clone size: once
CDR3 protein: CASSFDSPTSYEQYF
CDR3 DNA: TGTGCCAGCAGCTTTGACTCGCCTACCTCCTACGAGCAGTACTTC

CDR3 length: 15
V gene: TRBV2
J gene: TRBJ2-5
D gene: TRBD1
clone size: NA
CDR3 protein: CASSESGQYQETQYF
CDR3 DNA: TGTGCCAGCAGTGAATCGGGACAGTACCAAGAGACCCAGTACTTC

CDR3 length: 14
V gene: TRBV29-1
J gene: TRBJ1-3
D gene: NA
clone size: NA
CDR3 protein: CSVAEDFSGNTIYF
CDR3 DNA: TGCAGCGTTGCGGAGGACTTCTCTGGAAACACCATATATTTT

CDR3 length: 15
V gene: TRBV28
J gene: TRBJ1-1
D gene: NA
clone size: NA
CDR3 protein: CASSSPSGGVTEAFF
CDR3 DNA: TGTGCCAGCAGTTCTCCATCCGGGGGGGTGACTGAAGCTTTCTTT

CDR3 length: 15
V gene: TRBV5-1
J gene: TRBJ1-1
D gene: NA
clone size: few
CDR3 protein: CASSLEGRQNTEAFF
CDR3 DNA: TGCGCCAGCAGCTTGGAAGGCAGACAGAACACTGAAGCTTTCTTT

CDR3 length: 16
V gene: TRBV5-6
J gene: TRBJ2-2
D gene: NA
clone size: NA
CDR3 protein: CASSFLDNPGTGELFF
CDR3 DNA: TGTGCCAGCAGCTTTCTCGACAATCCCGGAACCGGGGAGCTGTTTTTT

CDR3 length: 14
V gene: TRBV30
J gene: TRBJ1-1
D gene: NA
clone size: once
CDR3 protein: CAWKGIAPNTEAFF
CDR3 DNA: TGTGCCTGGAAGGGGATTGCCCCGAACACTGAAGCTTTCTTT

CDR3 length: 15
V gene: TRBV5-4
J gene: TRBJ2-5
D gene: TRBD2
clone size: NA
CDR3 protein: CASSFERGGRETQYF
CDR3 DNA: TGTGCCAGCAGCTTCGAGCGGGGGGGCCGGGAGACCCAGTACTTC

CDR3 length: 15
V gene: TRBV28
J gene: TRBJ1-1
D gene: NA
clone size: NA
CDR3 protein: CASSPPAGANTEAFF
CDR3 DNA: TGTGCCAGCAGTCCCCCGGCAGGGGCGAACACTGAAGCTTTCTTT

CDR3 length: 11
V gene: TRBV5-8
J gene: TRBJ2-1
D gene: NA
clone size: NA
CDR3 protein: CASTRLNEQFF
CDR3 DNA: TGTGCCAGCACCCGTCTCAATGAGCAGTTCTTC

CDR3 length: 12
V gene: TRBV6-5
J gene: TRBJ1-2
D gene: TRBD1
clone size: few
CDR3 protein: CASQGADYGYTF
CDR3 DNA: TGTGCGTCTCAGGGGGCAGACTATGGCTACACCTTC

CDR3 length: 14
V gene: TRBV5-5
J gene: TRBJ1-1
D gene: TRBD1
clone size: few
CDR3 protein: CASTDREVWTEAFF
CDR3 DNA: TGTGCCAGCACCGACAGGGAAGTATGGACTGAAGCTTTCTTT

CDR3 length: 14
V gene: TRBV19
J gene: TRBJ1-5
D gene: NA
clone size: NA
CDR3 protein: CASSHRSSNQPQHF
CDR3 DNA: TGTGCCAGTAGTCATCGGAGTAGCAATCAGCCCCAGCATTTT

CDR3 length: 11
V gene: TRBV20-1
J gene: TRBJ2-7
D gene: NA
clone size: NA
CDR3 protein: CSAGLPREQYF
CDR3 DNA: TGCAGTGCAGGTCTGCCTAGGGAGCAGTACTTC

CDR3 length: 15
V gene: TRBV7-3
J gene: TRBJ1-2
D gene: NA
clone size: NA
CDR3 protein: CASSFQAQSLTGYTF
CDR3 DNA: TGTGCCAGCAGCTTCCAAGCACAGTCCCTTACCGGCTACACCTTC

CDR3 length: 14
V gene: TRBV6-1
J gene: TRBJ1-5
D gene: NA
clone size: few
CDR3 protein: CASKPAGNNQPQHF
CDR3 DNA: TGTGCCAGCAAGCCAGCAGGGAACAATCAGCCCCAGCATTTT

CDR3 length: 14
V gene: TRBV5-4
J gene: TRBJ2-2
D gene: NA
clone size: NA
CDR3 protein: CASSFPLNTGELFF
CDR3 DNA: TGTGCCAGCAGCTTTCCGTTGAACACCGGGGAGCTGTTTTTT